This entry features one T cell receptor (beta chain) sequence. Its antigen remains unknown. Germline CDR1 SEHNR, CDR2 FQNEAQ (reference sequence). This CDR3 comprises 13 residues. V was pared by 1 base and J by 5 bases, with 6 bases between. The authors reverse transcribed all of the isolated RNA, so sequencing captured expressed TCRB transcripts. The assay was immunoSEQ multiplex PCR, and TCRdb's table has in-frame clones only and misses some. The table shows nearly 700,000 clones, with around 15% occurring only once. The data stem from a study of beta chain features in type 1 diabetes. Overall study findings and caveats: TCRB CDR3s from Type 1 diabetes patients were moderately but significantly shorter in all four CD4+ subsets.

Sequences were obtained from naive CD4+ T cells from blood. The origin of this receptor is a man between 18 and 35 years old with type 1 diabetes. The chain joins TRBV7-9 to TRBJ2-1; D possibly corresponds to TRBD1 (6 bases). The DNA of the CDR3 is TGTGCCAGCAGCTTAGGACAGGACAATGAGCAGTTCTTC. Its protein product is CASSLGQDNEQFF.